A few counts support the clone carrying this T cell receptor (beta chain). The data belong to a study of beta chain features in type 1 diabetes. Every bit of the isolated RNA underwent reverse transcription, so sequencing read expressed TCRB transcripts. Using immunoSEQ multiplex PCR, the repertoire was profiled, and TCRdb retains in-frame clones only, with some absent. This table holds 150,000 or so clones, 11% found once. Germline CDR1 reads ENHRY; CDR2 reads SYGVKD. CDR3 size: 14 residues. J lost 0 bases, V lost 11 bases, and 7 bases had no gene match. The sequencing input was central memory CD4+ T cells from blood. The TCR was taken from a man aged 18 to 30 in good health. The chain is built from TRBV10-3 and TRBJ1-3; 7 nucleotides agree with TRBD1. CDR3 coding DNA: TGTGCCGCTGACAGGGCGGACTCTGGAAACACCATATATTTT. Translating gives CAADRADSGNTIYF.